This T cell receptor beta chain came from a study of cytomegalovirus exposure and HLA in healthy donors. Study-wide results and limits: Researchers reportedly found TCR beta sequences accurately predicted most subjects' HLA-A and HLA-B alleles.

PCR used 60 Vbeta primers and 13 Jbeta primers. Measured with immunoSEQ multiplex PCR; TCRdb has only the in-frame clones, and not every one. The sample holds under 150,000 clones, over 70% seen once. The CDR3 contains 12 residues. The germline V and J ends were trimmed by 6 bases and 0 bases, with 4 bases remaining between them. From germline, CDR1 is SGHTA and CDR2 FQGNSA. Concerning this clone itself: What it binds is not known.

The source is a woman in her forties in good health and CMV-seronegative. The sample comprised PBMCs. This chain links TRBV7-2 with TRBJ2-3; D not resolved. The CDR3 region has the DNA TGTGCCAGCAGGTATAGCACAGATACGCAGTATTTT. This codes for CASRYSTDTQYF.